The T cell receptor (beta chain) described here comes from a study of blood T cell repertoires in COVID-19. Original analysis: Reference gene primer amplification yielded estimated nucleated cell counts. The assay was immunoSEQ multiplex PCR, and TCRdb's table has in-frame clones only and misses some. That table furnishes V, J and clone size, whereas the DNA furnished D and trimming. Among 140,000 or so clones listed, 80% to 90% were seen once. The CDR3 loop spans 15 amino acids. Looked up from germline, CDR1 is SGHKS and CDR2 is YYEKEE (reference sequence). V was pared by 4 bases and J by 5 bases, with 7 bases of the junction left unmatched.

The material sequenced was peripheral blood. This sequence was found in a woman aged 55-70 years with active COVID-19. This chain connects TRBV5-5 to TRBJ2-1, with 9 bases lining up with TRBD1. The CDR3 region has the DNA TGTGCCAGCAGCCCAACAGGGGGCTCGCACAATGAGCAGTTCTTC. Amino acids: CASSPTGGSHNEQFF.